Presented here are 6 T cell receptor beta chains from one specimen sequenced in a study of T cells in Graves' hyperthyroidism and ophthalmopathy. RNA transcripts gave rise to amplified TCR beta CDR3 regions. HTBI primers drove first-round RT-PCR of the TCR CDR3. TCRdb reprocessed the multiplex PCR reads via MiXCR and lists one record per CDR3 protein. The sample holds about 560,000 distinct CDR3 sequences, about 43% seen once. Sequencing input: peripheral blood or thyroid tissue (not recorded which). All receptors derive from a woman under 30 with Graves' hyperthyroidism.

V and J are TRBV7-2 and TRBJ1-6, with D unresolved. Trimming cost V 5 bases and J 2 bases, with 10 bases left between them. In germline, CDR1 is SGHTA, CDR2 FQGNSA. The CDR3 has 15 residues. This chain's CDR3 is CASSPMGTYNSPLHF. The DNA of the CDR3 is TGTGCCAGCAGCCCGATGGGGACCTATAATTCACCCCTCCACTTT.

This chain connects TRBV25-1 to TRBJ1-1; D not certain. The CDR3 sequence is 13 residues long. The germline CDR1 and CDR2 sequences are MGHDK and SYGVNS. Between the trimmed V and J ends, which lost 10 bases and 1 base, there was a span of 13 bases. CDR3 DNA: TGTGCCACCACTTCGACGGGGAACACTGAAGCTTTCTTT. Its protein product is CATTSTGNTEAFF.

This clonotype showed up just a few times. The chain employs TRBV20-1 and TRBJ2-7, with 9 bases aligning to TRBD1. CDR1 and CDR2 from the germline V gene are DFQATT and SNEGSKA (reference sequence). The trim removed 5 bases at V and 4 bases at J, leaving 3 bases unmatched. CDR3 length equals 12 residues. CDR3 bases: TGCAGTGCTGAGGGACAGGGTTACGAGCAGTACTTC. This encodes CSAEGQGYEQYF.

This clonotype was recorded only once. It is likely a read error, because the conserved phenylalanine at the end of the CDR3 is missing. The chain joins TRBV11-2 to TRBJ2-5; D ambiguous. Between the trimmed V and J ends, which lost 1 base and 4 bases, there was a span of 7 bases. This CDR3 region has 13 residues. Germline V CDR1 and CDR2: SGHAT, FQNNGV. CDR3 sequence: CASSLVRSETQYL. DNA for the CDR3: TGTGCCAGCAGCTTAGTTCGGTCAGAGACCCAGTACCTC.

The chain carries TRBV25-1 and TRBJ1-2; possibly TRBD1 for D (6 bases). Germline-derived CDR1 and CDR2 are MGHDK and SYGVNS. V shed 7 bases and J shed 5 bases, with 23 bases lying between them. CDR3 size: 16 residues. CDR3 in amino acids: CASTPKSRGSGYGYTF. The CDR3 region has the DNA TGTGCCAGCACCCCAAAATCTAGGGGGTCGGGTTATGGCTACACCTTC.

This clonotype was observed a handful of times. At one boundary the junction diverges from the germline segment, which might be a read error. As DNA, the CDR3 is TGTGCCAGCAGTTACGTTGGGGGACAGGTGGAAATGTCCGTCTTC. Its translation is CASSYVGGQVEMSVF. This chain uses TRBV25-1 with TRBJ2-7; TRBD1 agrees at 8 bases. CDR3 length: 15 amino acids. Per germline, CDR1 MGHDK and CDR2 SYGVNS.